This T cell receptor (beta chain) was documented in a study of blood T cell repertoires in COVID-19. Overall study context: Collection of acute and convalescent COVID-19 samples took place in the United States, Italy and Spain. The analysed material was cDNA or gDNA that came from T cells, B-cell-depleted T cells, or PBMCs.

CDR1 is KGHDR, CDR2 SFDVKD, per germline. The V end was cut by 3 bases, the J end by 6 bases, with 7 bases between. This CDR3 has 12 residues. In the source study's methods: Amplification from reference gene primers served as the basis for estimated nucleated cell counts. Assay: immunoSEQ multiplex PCR; the TCRdb copy retains only in-frame clones and omits some. V and J calls and clone size come straight from that table; D and trimming were deduced from the DNA. The repertoire holds 85,000 to 90,000 clones, with around 86% as singletons. The receptor comes from a human donor in a cohort sampled during active COVID-19. Sample: peripheral blood. The chain has TRBV24-1 and TRBJ1-2; D is perhaps TRBD1 (6 bases). CDR3: CATSDRTDGYTF. For the CDR3, the DNA is TGTGCCACCAGTGATCGGACAGATGGCTACACCTTC.